Here is one T cell receptor beta chain with its context. As yet, its antigen is unknown. TCRdb reprocessed the PCR reads with MiXCR, giving one entry per CDR3 protein. The repertoire holds approximately 550,000 distinct CDR3 sequences, with about a fifth as singletons. This specimen belongs to a study of molecular identifiers for immune sequencing clone quantification. General study findings and limits: Amid some 900,000 naive cells, spiked Jurkat TCR RNA from one cell was reportedly still detectable. Clonotypes topping 20 RNA copies carried over 98% of effector molecules but under 1% of naive ones.

Sorting recovered naive CD8 T cells on a CD8+CD4-CCR7+CD45RA+ profile. Sequenced input: naive CD8+ T cells from blood, with Jurkat cell RNA spiked in. Subset in this sample: FACS-sorted CD8+CD4-CCR7+CD45RA+ naive T cells. The sequence was obtained from a human donor in good health. Some libraries in this study had Jurkat cell RNA spiked in.

The CDR3 reads CACRPASVRGDYIGNQPQHF. The CDR3 bases are TGTGCATGTCGCCCCGCCTCGGTAAGGGGGGACTATATCGGCAATCAGCCCCAGCATTTT. The chain couples TRBV12-2 to TRBJ1-5. TRBV12-2 is a listed pseudogene. This CDR3 comprises 20 residues.